Listed below are T cell receptor beta chains from one sample, sequenced in a study of technical replicates of blood from a handful of donors. This table comes from immunoSEQ multiplex PCR, and its TCRdb copy is limited to in-frame clones, with some not included. The sample holds fewer than 70,000 clones, about 86% seen once. Material: PBMCs. These receptors came from a human donor in good health. Some clones in this sample may be carry-over from other donors' samples. The CDR3 runs from the conserved cysteine through the conserved F or W. The order of the fields is J gene, V gene, CDR3 protein.

TRBJ2-4 TRBV19 CASMGIGQGKNIQYF
TRBJ1-2 TRBV7-9 CASSTTGGEGYTF
TRBJ2-2 TRBV27 CASSLFGLGELFF
TRBJ2-7 TRBV2 CASIQDRNLYEQYF
TRBJ2-7 TRBV4-3 CASSQDPAGEQYF
TRBJ2-7 TRBV4-1 CASSQDWSSAIPYEQYF
TRBJ2-5 TRBV7-6 CASSSPDREETQYF
TRBJ1-2 TRBV29-1 CSVESSDYGYTF
TRBJ1-1 TRBV6-5 CASRLRLRNTEAFF
TRBJ2-7 TRBV30 CAWSRLAGGKNEQYF
TRBJ2-1 TRBV7-3 CASSLYRSGGHNEQFF
TRBJ2-7 TRBV30 CAWRTKWTGFGEQYF
TRBJ1-6 TRBV28 CASTDNSPLHF
TRBJ2-3 TRBV6-1 CASSEGGRSTDTQYF
TRBJ1-6 TRBV7-2 CASSLVGQPGLNSPLHF
TRBJ1-6 TRBV9 CASSLETGDRGSPLHF
TRBJ1-2 TRBV30 CAWSQGVHGYTF
TRBJ1-3 TRBV5-5 CASSDPGGSGNTIYF